A single sample gave rise to the 14 T cell receptor beta chains below, sequenced in a study of molecular identifiers for immune sequencing clone quantification. Via MiXCR, TCRdb re-called the PCR reads, giving one row per CDR3 protein. The sample has under 85,000 distinct CDR3 sequences; 15% to 20% are singletons. The sequencing input was naive CD8+ T cells from blood, with Jurkat cell RNA spiked in. Noted subset: FACS-sorted CD8+CD4-CCR7+CD45RA+ naive T cells. These receptors came from a human donor in good health. Some libraries in this study had Jurkat cell RNA spiked in.

This clonotype was observed at least ten times. The chain uses TRBV29-1 and TRBJ1-2, with a tentative D call TRBD1 (5 bases). CDR1 and CDR2 from the germline V gene are SQVTM and ANQGSEA. V lost 3 bases, J lost 4 bases, and 18 bases lay in between. This CDR3 is 15 amino acids long. CDR3 amino acids: CSVEGGGGYGYGYTF. DNA for the CDR3: TGCAGCGTTGAGGGCGGGGGAGGGTACGGCTATGGCTACACCTTC.

This clonotype was found many times. This chain joins TRBV20-1 and TRBJ2-3; either TRBD1 or TRBD2 may supply D (5 bases each). The germline CDR1 and CDR2 sequences are DFQATT and SNEGSKA (reference sequence). The CDR3 is 12 residues long. The V end lost 1 base, the J end lost 3 bases, and 5 bases lay between the germline ends. This CDR3 is CSARGGTDTQYF. The CDR3 region has the DNA TGCAGTGCTAGAGGGGGGACAGATACGCAGTATTTT.

This clonotype came up many times. The chain links TRBV24-1 to TRBJ2-2; a possible D gene is TRBD2 (6 bases). V shed 9 bases and J shed 3 bases, with 28 bases lying between them. Per germline, CDR1 KGHDR and CDR2 SFDVKD. This CDR3 spans 19 amino acids. CDR3 DNA: TGTGCCACCTCCGGCCTGCGGCGAGGGAGGAACCTCGACACCGGGGAGCTGTTTTTT. Its protein is CATSGLRRGRNLDTGELFF.

This clonotype was counted at least ten times. CDR3 DNA sequence: TGTGCCAGCAGCTTTTATCCCCCAGGTCGCAGGGGCTACACCTTC. Translating it yields CASSFYPPGRRGYTF. The chain combines TRBV5-6 with TRBJ1-2; D remains ambiguous. The CDR3 runs to 15 residues. Trimming cost V 2 bases and J 8 bases, with 19 bases left between them. From germline, CDR1 is SGHDT and CDR2 YYEEEE. Together with reference TRBV5-6 and TRBJ1-2, the CDR3 gives the full variable domain: DAGVTQSPTHLIKTRGQQVTLRCSPKSGHDTVSWYQQALGQGPQFIFQYYEEEERQRGNFPDRFSGHQFPNYSSELNVNALLLGDSALYLCASSFYPPGRRGYTFGSGTRLTVV.

As regards this clonotype: A much larger clone sits a single nucleotide away, making a read error possible. The rearrangement joins TRBV4-3 to TRBJ1-2; possible D gene TRBD1, 6 bases. Germline V gene data show CDR1 as LGHNA and CDR2 as YSLEER. CDR3 length equals 14 residues. CDR3 protein: CASSQKIAGDGHTF. CDR3 DNA sequence: TGCGCCAGCAGCCAAAAGATAGCAGGGGATGGCCACACCTTC.

With regard to this clonotype: This may be a read error, as it is one base from a much larger clone. The V and J genes are TRBV6-2 or TRBV6-3 and TRBJ2-1; D is unclear. CDR1 MNHEY and CDR2 SVGEGT come from the germline V gene. The CDR3 runs 15 residues. The CDR3, as DNA: TGTGCCAGCGCCCCAGGTATTCAGTCCTGCAATGAGCAGTTCTTC. Translated: CASAPGIQSCNEQFF.

There are a few counts of this clonotype. The V gene is TRBV12-1, the J gene TRBJ2-7; the D call of TRBD1 is as the table states it, not checked on the DNA. TRBV12-1 is a pseudogene locus. This CDR3 has 16 residues. The CDR3 nucleotides are TGTGCCAGCAGCTCCAATTGTGGGACAGGGTTTTTGGAGCAGTACTTC. Protein sequence: CASSSNCGTGFLEQYF.

This clonotype was seen ten or more times. The chain links TRBV4-3 to TRBJ2-5, with no clear D. Germline CDR1 LGHNA, CDR2 YSLEER. CDR3 length: 14 residues. Trimming stripped 0 bases from V and 5 bases from J, with 10 bases between. The chain's CDR3 is CASSQDRTFETQYF. CDR3 nucleotides: TGCGCCAGCAGCCAAGATCGGACGTTCGAGACCCAGTACTTC.

This clonotype was detected once. The CDR3 ends on some other residue instead of the conserved phenylalanine or tryptophan, so this is likely a read error. It is unclear where the CDR3 begins or ends on the DNA, so no DNA is shown, and the CDR3 is as TCRdb lists it. The chain has TRBV4-3 and TRBJ2-3. Per the germline V gene, CDR1 is LGHNA and CDR2 is YSLEER. The CDR3 length is 14 residues, termini included. The CDR3 protein is CASKASLYTDTRYL.

There are many counts of this clonotype. CDR3 protein: CASSHTGTYNEQFF. In nucleotides, the CDR3 is TGCGCCAGCAGCCATACCGGGACCTACAATGAGCAGTTCTTC. The V and J genes are TRBV4-3 and TRBJ2-1; TRBD2 is a possible D gene (5 bases). Germline V gives CDR1 LGHNA, CDR2 YSLEER. CDR3 size: 14 residues. V was pared by 3 bases and J by 2 bases, with 8 bases between.

This clonotype showed up many times. This chain connects TRBV7-9 to TRBJ2-1; the match to TRBD2 covers 10 bases. After removal of 4 bases from V and 9 bases from J, the junction contained 9 bases not matched to a gene. CDR1 and CDR2 from the germline V gene are SEHNR and FQNEAQ (reference sequence). The length of the CDR3 is 15 residues. CDR3 DNA: TGTGCCAGCAGCTCACTTCCCGGGACTAGCGTTGAGCAGTTCTTC. Protein: CASSSLPGTSVEQFF.

The gene calls are TRBV27 and TRBJ2-3; no clear D gene. V was trimmed by 5 bases and J by 3 bases, leaving 9 bases between them. The CDR3 has 13 amino acids. Germline V lookup: CDR1 MNHEY, CDR2 SMNVEV (reference sequence). CDR3 sequence: CASSLSATDTQYF. In DNA, the CDR3 is TGTGCCAGCAGTCTCTCCGCGACAGATACGCAGTATTTT.

This clonotype was detected many times. This CDR3 is CASSQEWSQGADKKLFF. Written as DNA, the CDR3 is TGTGCCAGCAGCCAAGAATGGTCCCAGGGGGCGGACAAAAAACTGTTTTTT. The rearrangement links TRBV4-2 to TRBJ1-4; 8 bases are a match to TRBD1. The length of the CDR3 is 17 residues. V lost 0 bases, J lost 9 bases, and 12 bases stayed unmatched. Germline V gene sequence: CDR1 LGHNA, CDR2 YNFKEQ.

In the case of this clonotype: One end of the junction fails to match germline, which may point to a read error. The chain is built from TRBV24-1 and TRBJ2-3; 10 bases are shared with TRBD1. The CDR3 contains 19 residues. Per the germline V gene, CDR1 is KGHDR and CDR2 is SFDVKD. The CDR3 loop reads CATSDRGTGESVFSDPQYF. Here the CDR3 DNA reads TGTGCCACCAGTGATCGCGGGACAGGGGAATCAGTGTTTTCAGATCCGCAGTATTTT.